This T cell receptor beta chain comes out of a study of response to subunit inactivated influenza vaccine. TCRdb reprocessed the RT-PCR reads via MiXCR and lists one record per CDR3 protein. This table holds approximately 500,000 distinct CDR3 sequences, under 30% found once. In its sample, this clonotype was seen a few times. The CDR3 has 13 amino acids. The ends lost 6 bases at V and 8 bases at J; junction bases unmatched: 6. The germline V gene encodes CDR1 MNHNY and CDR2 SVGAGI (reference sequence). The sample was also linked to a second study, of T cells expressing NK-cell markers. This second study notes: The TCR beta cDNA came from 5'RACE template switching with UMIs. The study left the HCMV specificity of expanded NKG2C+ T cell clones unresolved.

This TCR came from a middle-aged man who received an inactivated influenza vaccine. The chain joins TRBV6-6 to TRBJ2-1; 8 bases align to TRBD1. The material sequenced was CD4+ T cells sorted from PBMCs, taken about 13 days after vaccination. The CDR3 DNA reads TGTGCCAGCAGGATTCAGGGGGCCCATGAGCAGTTCTTC. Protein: CASRIQGAHEQFF.